This TCR beta chain was sequenced during a study of T cells in Graves' hyperthyroidism and ophthalmopathy. RNA transcripts were the template for amplifying TCR beta CDR3 regions. A set of HTBI primers served as the primers for a first-round RT-PCR of the TCR CDR3. From the multiplex PCR reads, TCRdb called clonotypes with MiXCR, one entry per CDR3 protein. Found here are 400,000 to 550,000 distinct CDR3 sequences, approximately 15% of them singletons; the top ten hold under 20%. V lost 5 bases to trimming and J lost 4 bases, with 15 bases between them. The CDR3 is made up of 14 amino acids. Germline V gene data show CDR1 as LNHDA and CDR2 as SQIVND (reference sequence).

The receptor was derived from a woman between 18 and 30 years old with Graves' hyperthyroidism. The specimen was blood. The gene calls are TRBV19 and TRBJ2-7, with D perhaps TRBD1 or TRBD2 (6 bases each). The CDR3 region has the DNA TGTGCCAGTAGTCCCGGGGGCCGCGGATACGAGCAGTACTTC. Its protein is CASSPGGRGYEQYF.